The TCR beta chain described here comes from a study of blood T cell repertoires in COVID-19. Whole-study context: The United States, Italy and Spain supplied acute and convalescent COVID-19 samples.

This CDR3 has 15 residues. Trimming left V 3 bases short and J 3 bases short, with 12 bases between. Germline V gene data show CDR1 as LNHDA and CDR2 as SQIVND (reference sequence). The repertoire was sequenced with immunoSEQ multiplex PCR; TCRdb's copy has only in-frame clones and lacks some. The sample lists roughly 100,000 clones, around 90% seen once, with 3% in the top ten. The sample was peripheral blood. The chain combines TRBV19 with TRBJ1-5; D is ambiguous. This receptor was taken from a man aged 45 to 65 with active or convalescent COVID-19. CDR3 protein: CASSMLEIPNQPQHF. Written as DNA, the CDR3 is TGTGCCAGTAGTATGTTGGAGATTCCCAATCAGCCCCAGCATTTT.